The sequence of this TCR beta chain was determined in a study of chemoradiotherapy in HPV16-positive cancers. Study findings and constraints: HPV-specific T cells were functionally defined from only two HPV16-positive patients. Candidate HPV-specific clones and E7-related TCR motifs grew in tumor during treatment. Better recurrence-free survival went with HPV-responsive T-cell expansion in HPV16-positive patients.

Over chemoradiotherapy, repertoires were sampled more than once. The germline V gene encodes CDR1 SGHTA and CDR2 FQGNSA. CDR3 length equals 15 residues. J was trimmed by 7 bases and V by 4 bases; bases with no gene match: 5. This clone was seen more than once but under ten times. What it recognizes is unknown. TCRdb keeps only in-frame clones here, not all; method: immunoSEQ multiplex PCR. The data show approximately 12,000 clones, around 81% seen once. This sample was taken from a patient who underwent chemoradiotherapy. The sequence derives from a human donor with HPV-associated anogenital cancer. The J gene is TRBJ2-5, the V gene TRBV7-2; 14 bases are a match to TRBD2. CDR3 sequence: CASSSGLAGGSTQYF. CDR3 bases: TGTGCCAGCAGCTCAGGACTAGCGGGGGGCTCGACCCAGTACTTC. Full variable domain (rest looked up from reference TRBV7-2 and TRBJ2-5): GAGVSQSPSNKVTEKGKDVELRCDPISGHTALYWYRQSLGQGLEFLIYFQGNSAPDKSGLPSDRFSAERTGGSVSTLTIQRTQQEDSAVYLCASSSGLAGGSTQYFGPGTRLLVL.